A single T cell receptor (beta chain) is shown here with its context. The data are from a study of blood T cell repertoires in COVID-19. The wider study: The cDNA or gDNA used as material had been derived from T cells, B-cell-depleted T cells, or PBMCs.

The CDR3 contains 15 residues. The trim removed 2 bases at V and 4 bases at J, leaving 3 bases unmatched. The germline gives CDR1 SGHVS, CDR2 FNYEAQ. Assay: immunoSEQ multiplex PCR; the TCRdb copy retains only in-frame clones and omits some. The data show 96,000 or so clones, with 75% to 85% seen just once and around 4.8% held by the top ten. Sequenced: peripheral blood. This clonotype was sampled from a man aged 80 or over with COVID-19, enrolled during active disease. The chain employs TRBV7-6 and TRBJ1-3; 9 bases fit TRBD1. CDR3 residues: CASSLRTGVGNTIYF. The CDR3 DNA is TGTGCCAGCAGCTTACGGACAGGGGTGGGAAACACCATATATTTT.